The next 19 T cell receptor beta chains were all read from a single sample in a study of persistence of HIV-infected CD4 T cells (dated by TCRdb to 2018 to 2020). TCRbeta repertoires were sequenced from genomic DNA with the immunoSEQ hsTCRB assay version 4 in survey mode. In TCRdb, the immuneACCESS table is reduced to in-frame sequences with V and J assigned. These tables do not hold every clone; where another copy was compared, an unresolved V gene accounts for under half, and the others remain unexplained. For this sample the table gives about 51,000 clones, of which about 87% were detected only once. Of the sample, 2.5% to 4% falls within the top ten clones. Taken with the paper, the label for treatment or condition translates to: suppressive antiretroviral therapy. Cells were stimulated with anti-CD3/anti-CD28 magnetic beads as a nonspecific positive control representing the CD4+ T cell repertoire. Responding CD4+ T cells were sorted by upregulation of both CD40 ligand and CD69.

No antigen is known for these receptors. The sequences come from CD4+ T cells sorted from PBMCs after roughly 19-hour stimulation, collected from a patient who received antiretroviral therapy. The sample's cell subset or site label is to be understood as: CD40L+CD69+ CD4 T cells responding to anti-CD3/anti-CD28 beads, representing the overall repertoire. Every receptor here comes from an adult woman with HIV who was CMV-seropositive.

There are a few counts of this clone. J is TRBJ1-2 and V is TRBV7-9; 11 positions match TRBD1. This CDR3 contains 13 residues. With V trimmed by 3 bases and J by 7 bases, 1 base remained unmatched. Per the germline V gene, CDR1 is SEHNR and CDR2 is FQNEAQ (reference sequence). CDR3 sequence: CASSFGQGAGYTF. CDR3 nucleotide sequence: TGTGCCAGCAGCTTCGGACAGGGGGCTGGCTACACCTTC. Full variable domain (remainder filled in from reference TRBV7-9 and TRBJ1-2): DTGVSQNPRHKITKRGQNVTFRCDPISEHNRLYWYRQTLGQGPEFLTYFQNEAQLEKSRLLSDRFSAERPKGSFSTLEIQRTEQGDSAMYLCASSFGQGAGYTFGSGTRLTVV.

This chain uses TRBV10-3 with TRBJ1-3; tentatively, D is TRBD1 (5 bases). Germline CDR1 is ENHRY and CDR2 is SYGVKD. Deletions cut 5 bases from V and 0 bases from J, with 14 bases between. The CDR3 contains 16 residues. This CDR3 is CAISRGTVDSGNTIYF. The CDR3 DNA sequence: TGTGCCATCAGTCGGGGGACGGTAGACTCTGGAAACACCATATATTTT.

The rearrangement joins TRBV10-3 to TRBJ2-7; a possible D gene is TRBD2 (5 bases). The germline CDR1 and CDR2 sequences are ENHRY and SYGVKD. V lost 0 bases to trimming and J lost 0 bases, with 15 bases between them. The CDR3 loop spans 17 amino acids. The CDR3 protein is CAISESIRTPSSYEQYF. As DNA, the CDR3 is TGTGCCATCAGTGAGTCGATCCGGACTCCGAGCTCCTACGAGCAGTACTTC.

This sequence joins TRBV6-2 or TRBV6-3 and TRBJ2-7, with 10 bases matching TRBD1. Germline V gives CDR1 MNHEY, CDR2 SVGEGT. CDR3 length equals 17 residues. Unmatched junction bases numbered 13, after V lost 5 bases and J lost 3 bases. This CDR3 reads CASSDRGRTGGLYEQYF. The DNA for the CDR3 is TGTGCCAGCAGTGACCGTGGGCGGACAGGGGGTCTCTACGAGCAGTACTTC.

The J gene is TRBJ2-3, the V gene TRBV7-3, with D perhaps TRBD2 (6 bases). The germline V gene has CDR1 SGHTA and CDR2 FQGTGA. V lost 0 bases to trimming and J lost 2 bases, with 12 bases between them. This CDR3 contains 16 residues. CDR3 residues: CASSLTPLAITDTQYF. CDR3 bases: TGTGCCAGCAGCTTAACCCCACTAGCTATCACAGATACGCAGTATTTT.

V gene TRBV28 combines with J gene TRBJ1-2; no reliable D call. The CDR3 runs 15 residues. V was shortened by 8 bases and J by 1 base, with 17 bases between the two germline ends. Germline V CDR1 and CDR2: MDHEN, SYDVKM. Written as DNA, the CDR3 is TGTGCCAGCCGCCCCCCGGGGAACAGTAACTATGGCTACACCTTC. This encodes CASRPPGNSNYGYTF.

This chain uses TRBV5-5 with TRBJ1-3, with D possibly matching TRBD1 (5 bases). Germline values: CDR1 SGHKS, CDR2 YYEKEE (reference sequence). V was pared by 0 bases and J by 7 bases, with 14 bases between. CDR3 length equals 15 residues. The CDR3 bases are TGTGCCAGCAGCTTGGACCAGGGCCTTGGGAACACCATATATTTT. Translating it yields CASSLDQGLGNTIYF.

V gene TRBV7-2 combines with J gene TRBJ1-2; 10 nucleotides agree with TRBD1. The CDR3 has 13 residues. The germline gives CDR1 SGHTA, CDR2 FQGNSA. J lost 10 bases, V lost 6 bases, and 8 bases had no gene match. CDR3 coding DNA: TGTGCCAGCAGTCCAGACAGGGGGCGGGACTACACCTTC. Its protein is CASSPDRGRDYTF.

The chain joins TRBV5-1 to TRBJ2-7; no clear D gene. The CDR3 has 15 residues. With 2 bases removed from V and 2 bases from J, the gap between germline ends came to 14 bases. Germline assignment: CDR1 SGHRS and CDR2 YFSETQ. This chain's CDR3 is CASSLGLGNTYEQYF. The DNA for the CDR3 is TGCGCCAGCAGCTTAGGCCTCGGAAATACCTACGAGCAGTACTTC.

This clone was picked up one time. V is TRBV27 and J is TRBJ2-1; the match to TRBD1 covers 7 bases. Germline V CDR1 and CDR2: MNHEY, SMNVEV (reference sequence). The V segment lost 9 bases and the J segment 3 bases; nucleotides outside the gene matches: 20. There are 18 residues in the CDR3. CDR3 loop: CASCHRKSGTENYNEQFF. CDR3 nucleotide sequence: TGTGCCAGTTGCCATAGAAAATCCGGGACAGAGAACTACAATGAGCAGTTCTTC.

The count of this clone is one. The genes are TRBV5-1 and TRBJ1-3; TRBD1 matches 7 bases. This CDR3 comprises 16 residues. The J segment lost 0 bases and the V segment lost 3 bases, leaving 6 bases of the junction unmatched. CDR1 is SGHRS and CDR2 is YFSETQ in the germline V gene. CDR3 protein: CASSSTGTRSGNTIYF. The CDR3 DNA is TGCGCCAGCAGCTCGACAGGGACACGCTCTGGAAACACCATATATTTT.

The chain links TRBV6-2 or TRBV6-3 to TRBJ1-1; D unresolved. Looked up from germline, CDR1 is MNHEY and CDR2 is SVGEGT. This CDR3 has 14 residues. V was pared by 0 bases and J by 1 base, with 6 bases between. As DNA, the CDR3 is TGTGCCAGCAGTTACTCGACCAGGAACACTGAAGCTTTCTTT. Translation gives CASSYSTRNTEAFF.

This chain joins TRBV3-1 (or the pseudogene TRBV3-2) and TRBJ1-4, with D hard to call. The CDR3 contains 12 residues. From germline, CDR1 is LGHDT and CDR2 YNNKEL (reference sequence). V was trimmed by 3 bases and J by 5 bases, leaving 4 bases between them. Written as DNA, the CDR3 is TGTGCCAGCAGCCACCGGAATGAAAAACTGTTTTTT. Residues: CASSHRNEKLFF.

CDR3 sequence: CASSLLGNSGNTIYF. The CDR3 region has the DNA TGCGCCAGCAGCTTGTTAGGCAATTCTGGAAACACCATATATTTT. The rearrangement joins TRBV5-1 to TRBJ1-3; D unclear. Germline CDR1 is SGHRS and CDR2 is YFSETQ. CDR3 length: 15 residues. Trimming shortened V by 1 base and J by 1 base, and 9 bases separated the two germline ends.

CDR3 in DNA: TGCGCCAGCAGCCCGACAGAGTCAAATTCACCCCTCCACTTT. It yields the protein CASSPTESNSPLHF. The chain links TRBV5-1 to TRBJ1-6; TRBD1 is a possible D gene (5 bases). CDR1 and CDR2 from the germline V gene are SGHRS and YFSETQ. Trimming stripped 4 bases from V and 7 bases from J, with 12 bases between. The CDR3 length is 14 residues.

J is TRBJ2-2 and V is TRBV24-1, with 7 bases lining up with TRBD2. J gave up 4 bases and V 4 bases, and 11 bases lay outside the gene matches. The CDR3 consists of 17 residues. Germline CDR1 is KGHDR and CDR2 is SFDVKD. The CDR3 nucleotides read TGTGCCACCAGTGACCCCCTAAGCGGGACCTCCACCGGGGAGCTGTTTTTT. Its translation is CATSDPLSGTSTGELFF.

The chain has TRBV18 and TRBJ1-5; no clear D. The germline V gene has CDR1 KGHSH and CDR2 LQKENI. The CDR3 runs to 14 residues. The V end was cut by 4 bases, the J end by 6 bases, with 13 bases between. CDR3 DNA: TGTGCCAGCTCACTCGGGGAGGCGAGTCAGCCCCAGCATTTT. Encoded protein: CASSLGEASQPQHF.

The chain joins TRBV7-2 to TRBJ1-3; D remains ambiguous. There are 16 residues in the CDR3. The ends were cut back, 1 base at V and 0 bases at J, with 10 bases in the middle. CDR1 and CDR2 (germline): SGHTA, FQGNSA. The CDR3 here is CASSLGAPDSGNTIYF. Written as DNA, the CDR3 is TGTGCCAGCAGCTTAGGGGCGCCCGACTCTGGAAACACCATATATTTT.

This clone was detected once. This rearrangement joins TRBV5-1 to TRBJ2-1; 7 nucleotides align to TRBD1. There are 13 residues in the CDR3. The germline gives CDR1 SGHRS, CDR2 YFSETQ. The V segment lost 3 bases and the J segment 5 bases; nucleotides outside the gene matches: 2. Here the CDR3 DNA reads TGCGCCAGCAGCTCGGGACAGCACAATGAGCAGTTCTTC. Amino acids: CASSSGQHNEQFF.